The present entry profiles one T cell receptor beta chain with its context. Its matching antigen is unknown. Data came from immunoSEQ multiplex PCR; TCRdb stores just in-frame clones and leaves some out. The sample has 70,000 to 95,000 clones; roughly 93% are singletons. These data originate in a study of T cells in localized non-small cell lung cancer. The study's findings and limits: Median approximately 50 top-100 tumor clones were shared with paired adjacent lung.

V lost 0 bases, J lost 8 bases, and 14 bases lay in between. From germline, CDR1 is SEHNR and CDR2 FQNEAQ (reference sequence). The CDR3 length is 15 residues. This sample comprised PBMCs, obtained before any cancer treatment. This chain links TRBV7-9 with TRBJ2-1, with D perhaps TRBD1 (6 bases). The receptor's source is a woman aged 40-70 years with stage II squamous cell lung carcinoma. The CDR3 is CASSLAETGPHEQFF. CDR3 coding DNA: TGTGCCAGCAGCTTAGCGGAGACAGGCCCGCATGAGCAGTTCTTC.